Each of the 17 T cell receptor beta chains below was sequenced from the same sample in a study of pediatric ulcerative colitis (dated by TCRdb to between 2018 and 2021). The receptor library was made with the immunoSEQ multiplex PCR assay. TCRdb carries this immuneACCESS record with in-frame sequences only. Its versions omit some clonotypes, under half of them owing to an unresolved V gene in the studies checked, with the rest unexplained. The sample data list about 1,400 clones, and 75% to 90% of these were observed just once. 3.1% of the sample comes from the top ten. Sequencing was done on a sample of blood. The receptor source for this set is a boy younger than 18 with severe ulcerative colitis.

CDR3 in amino acids: CASRPPLGGYTF. CDR3 coding DNA: TGTGCCAGCAGGCCACCGTTGGGTGGCTACACCTTC. V and J are TRBV5-4 and TRBJ1-2; D is ambiguous. The germline gives CDR1 SGHNT, CDR2 YYREEE (reference sequence). V was pared by 5 bases and J by 7 bases, with 12 bases between. The length of the CDR3 is 12 residues.

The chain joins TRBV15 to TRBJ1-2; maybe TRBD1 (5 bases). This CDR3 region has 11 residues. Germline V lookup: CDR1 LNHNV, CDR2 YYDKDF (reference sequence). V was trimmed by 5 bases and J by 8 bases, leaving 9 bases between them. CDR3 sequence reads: CATSWGLGYTF. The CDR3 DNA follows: TGTGCCACCAGCTGGGGCCTCGGCTACACCTTC.

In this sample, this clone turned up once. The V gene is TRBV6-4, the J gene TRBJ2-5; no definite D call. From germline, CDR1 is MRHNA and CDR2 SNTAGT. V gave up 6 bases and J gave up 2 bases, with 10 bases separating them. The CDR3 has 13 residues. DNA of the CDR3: TGTGCCAGCAGCCGGACGGCACAAGAGACCCAGTACTTC. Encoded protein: CASSRTAQETQYF.

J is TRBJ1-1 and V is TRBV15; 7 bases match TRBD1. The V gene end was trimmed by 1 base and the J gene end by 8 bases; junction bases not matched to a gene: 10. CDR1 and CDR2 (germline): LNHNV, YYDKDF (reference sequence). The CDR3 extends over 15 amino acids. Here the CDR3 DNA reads TGTGCCACCAGCAGAGCCCGAGACAGGGCTTCCGAAGCTTTCTTT. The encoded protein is CATSRARDRASEAFF.

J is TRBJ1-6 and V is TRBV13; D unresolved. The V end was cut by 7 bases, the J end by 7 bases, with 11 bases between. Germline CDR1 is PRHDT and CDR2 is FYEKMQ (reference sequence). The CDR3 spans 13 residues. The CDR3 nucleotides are TGTGCCAGCACGTCAGGCCTAAATTCACCCCTCCACTTT. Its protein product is CASTSGLNSPLHF.

For the CDR3, the DNA is TGTGCCAGTAGTCCACGGAGGGGGTTCCACCCGGAGGTCTATAGCAATCAGCCCCAGCATTTT. This codes for CASSPRRGFHPEVYSNQPQHF. V is TRBV19 and J is TRBJ1-5; a possible D gene is TRBD1 (6 bases). The germline CDR1 and CDR2 sequences are LNHDA and SQIVND (reference sequence). CDR3 length: 21 residues. Trimming stripped 5 bases from V and 0 bases from J, with 29 bases between.

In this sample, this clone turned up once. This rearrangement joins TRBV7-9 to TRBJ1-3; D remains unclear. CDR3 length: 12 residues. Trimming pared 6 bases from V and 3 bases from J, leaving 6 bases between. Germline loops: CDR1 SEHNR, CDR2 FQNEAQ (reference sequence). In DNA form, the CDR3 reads TGTGCCAGCAGTTCGTATGGAAACACCATATATTTT. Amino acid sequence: CASSSYGNTIYF.

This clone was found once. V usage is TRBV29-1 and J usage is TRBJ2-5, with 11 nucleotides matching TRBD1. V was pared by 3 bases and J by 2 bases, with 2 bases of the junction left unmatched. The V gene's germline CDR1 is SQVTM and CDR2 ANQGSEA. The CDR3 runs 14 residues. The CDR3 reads CSVDGDRGQETQYF. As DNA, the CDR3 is TGCAGCGTTGATGGGGACAGGGGGCAAGAGACCCAGTACTTC.

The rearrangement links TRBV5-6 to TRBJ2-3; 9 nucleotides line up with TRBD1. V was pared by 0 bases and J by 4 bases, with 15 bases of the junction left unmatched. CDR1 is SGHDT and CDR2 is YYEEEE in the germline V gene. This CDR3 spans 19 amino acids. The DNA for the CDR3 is TGTGCCAGCAGCTTGGAAAGGTTTGCGGCCGGGACAGGGTCAGATACGCAGTATTTT. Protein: CASSLERFAAGTGSDTQYF.

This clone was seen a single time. The DNA of the CDR3 is TGTGCCTGGAGCAAGCCCGACTATGGCTACACCTTC. It yields the protein CAWSKPDYGYTF. The genes are TRBV30 and TRBJ1-2, with D uncertain. CDR3 size: 12 residues. Germline CDR1 is GTSNPN and CDR2 is SVGIG (reference sequence). Deletions cut 3 bases from V and 3 bases from J, with 8 bases between.

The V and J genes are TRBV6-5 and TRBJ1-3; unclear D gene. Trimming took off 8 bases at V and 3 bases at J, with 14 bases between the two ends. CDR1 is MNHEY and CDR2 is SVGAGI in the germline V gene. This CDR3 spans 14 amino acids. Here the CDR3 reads CASGREGRGNTIYF. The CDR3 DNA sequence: TGTGCCAGCGGGAGGGAGGGCCGTGGAAACACCATATATTTT.

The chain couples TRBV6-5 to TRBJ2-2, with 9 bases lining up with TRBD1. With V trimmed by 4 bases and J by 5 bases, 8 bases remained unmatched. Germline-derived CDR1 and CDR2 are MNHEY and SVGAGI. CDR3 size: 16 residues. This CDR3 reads CASSLIPGQGTGELFF. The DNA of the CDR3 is TGTGCCAGCAGTTTAATTCCGGGACAGGGAACCGGGGAGCTGTTTTTT.

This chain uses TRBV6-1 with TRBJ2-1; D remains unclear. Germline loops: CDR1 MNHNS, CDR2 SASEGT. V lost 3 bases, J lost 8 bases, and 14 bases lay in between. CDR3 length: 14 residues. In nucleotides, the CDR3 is TGTGCCAGCAGTGACTGGGAAGAGTGGGATGAGCAGTTCTTC. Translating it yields CASSDWEEWDEQFF.

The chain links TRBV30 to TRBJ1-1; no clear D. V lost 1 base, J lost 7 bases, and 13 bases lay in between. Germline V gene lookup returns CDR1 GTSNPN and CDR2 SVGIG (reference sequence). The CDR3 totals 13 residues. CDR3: CAWSALGPSEAFF. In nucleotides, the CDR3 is TGTGCCTGGAGTGCGCTTGGGCCAAGTGAAGCTTTCTTT.

CDR3 DNA sequence: TGTGCCAGCAGCTCCCCCGCAGGGGCCATCTATGGCTACACCTTC. Protein: CASSSPAGAIYGYTF. This chain links TRBV5-4 with TRBJ1-2, with D tentatively TRBD1 (6 bases). Trimming pared 3 bases from V and 4 bases from J, leaving 16 bases between. The CDR3 consists of 15 residues. The germline gives CDR1 SGHNT, CDR2 YYREEE (reference sequence).

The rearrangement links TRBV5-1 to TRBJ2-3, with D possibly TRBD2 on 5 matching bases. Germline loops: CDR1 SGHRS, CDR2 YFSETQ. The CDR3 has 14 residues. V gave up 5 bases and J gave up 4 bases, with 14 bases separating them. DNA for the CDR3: TGCGCCAGCAGAGTGGGAGAACGGGCAGATACGCAGTATTTT. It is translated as CASRVGERADTQYF. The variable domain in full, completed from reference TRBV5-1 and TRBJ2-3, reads KAGVTQTPRYLIKTRGQQVTLSCSPISGHRSVSWYQQTPGQGLQFLFEYFSETQRNKGNFPGRFSGRQFSNSRSEMNVSTLELGDSALYLCASRVGERADTQYFGPGTRLTVL.

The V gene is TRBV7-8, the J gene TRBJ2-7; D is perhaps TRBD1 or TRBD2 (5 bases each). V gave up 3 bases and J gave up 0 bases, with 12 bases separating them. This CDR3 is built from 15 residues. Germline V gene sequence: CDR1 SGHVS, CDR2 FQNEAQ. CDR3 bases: TGTGCCAGCAGCTTGTCAGCAGGGAGCTCCTACGAGCAGTACGTC. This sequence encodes CASSLSAGSSYEQYV.